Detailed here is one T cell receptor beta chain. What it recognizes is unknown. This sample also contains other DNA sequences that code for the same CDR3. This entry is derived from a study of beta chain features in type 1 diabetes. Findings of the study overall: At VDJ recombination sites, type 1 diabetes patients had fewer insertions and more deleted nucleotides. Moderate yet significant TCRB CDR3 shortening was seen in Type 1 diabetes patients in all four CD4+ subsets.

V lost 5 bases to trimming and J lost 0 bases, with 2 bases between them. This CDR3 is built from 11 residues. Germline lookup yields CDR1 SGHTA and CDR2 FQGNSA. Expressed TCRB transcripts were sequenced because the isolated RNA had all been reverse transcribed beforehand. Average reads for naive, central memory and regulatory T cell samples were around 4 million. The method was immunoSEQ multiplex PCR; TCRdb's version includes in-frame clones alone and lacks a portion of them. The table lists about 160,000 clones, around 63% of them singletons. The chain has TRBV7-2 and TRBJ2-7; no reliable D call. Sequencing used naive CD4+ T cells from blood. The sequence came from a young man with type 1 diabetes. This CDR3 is CASSASYEQYF. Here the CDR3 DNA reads TGTGCCAGCAGCGCCTCCTACGAGCAGTACTTC.